The 28 T cell receptor beta chains below all came from one sample that was sequenced in a study of T cells in localized non-small cell lung cancer. Produced via immunoSEQ multiplex PCR; TCRdb's table is partial and in-frame only. Here the sample spans fewer than 2,000 clones, around 21% being singletons. The specimen was normal lung tissue next to the tumor, collected before any cancer treatment. These receptors were collected from a woman aged 40 to 75 with stage I lung adenocarcinoma.

V is TRBV11-3 and J is TRBJ2-5; D perhaps matches TRBD2 (7 bases). In germline, CDR1 is SGHNT, CDR2 YENEEA. The germline V and J ends were trimmed by 3 bases and 1 base, with 18 bases remaining between them. The length of the CDR3 is 17 residues. CDR3 loop: CASSFSGGLVIQETQYF. CDR3 coding DNA: TGTGCCAGCAGCTTCTCGGGGGGCCTCGTGATCCAAGAGACCCAGTACTTC.

The V call is TRBV9, the J call TRBJ2-1; 9 bases are a match to TRBD2. In germline, CDR1 is SGDLS, CDR2 YYNGEE. This CDR3 region has 15 residues. The V gene end was trimmed by 5 bases and the J gene end by 7 bases; junction bases not matched to a gene: 10. The CDR3, as DNA: TGTGCCAGCAGTCCAAGCGGGGGGCCTCATAATGAGCAGTTCTTC. This translates into CASSPSGGPHNEQFF.

This chain connects TRBV6-8 to TRBJ1-1; D ambiguous. Germline V lookup: CDR1 MNHGY, CDR2 SAAAGT. The CDR3 loop spans 14 amino acids. Trimming removed 8 bases at V and 8 bases at J, with 21 bases between. The CDR3 DNA sequence: TGTGCCAGCGTCGACGCCGGGAGGACCAACGAAGCTTTCTTT. As protein: CASVDAGRTNEAFF.

This clone is medium-sized. This chain links TRBV11-3 with TRBJ1-6; D might be TRBD1 (6 bases). The CDR3 sequence is 15 residues long. V was shortened by 4 bases and J by 12 bases, with 19 bases between the two germline ends. CDR1 SGHNT and CDR2 YENEEA come from the germline V gene. Written as DNA, the CDR3 is TGTGCCAGCAGCTCCGGGGGGCCGGACACCCTACCCCTCCACTTT. Protein: CASSSGGPDTLPLHF.

This clone is judged large. The rearrangement joins TRBV6-8 to TRBJ1-3, with unresolved D. CDR1 and CDR2 (germline): MNHGY, SAAAGT. The CDR3 spans 14 residues. V was shortened by 5 bases and J by 4 bases, with 12 bases between the two germline ends. The CDR3 loop reads CASSLNTAGNTIYF. CDR3 coding DNA: TGTGCCAGCAGTCTAAATACTGCCGGAAACACCATATATTTT.

The chain has TRBV10-3 and TRBJ1-2; a possible D gene is TRBD1 (5 bases). The germline V gene encodes CDR1 ENHRY and CDR2 SYGVKD. Trimming pared 0 bases from V and 5 bases from J, leaving 10 bases between. CDR3 size: 14 residues. The CDR3 DNA sequence: TGTGCCATCAGTGAGTCGCGGGGGTGGTATGGCTACACCTTC. Translation: CAISESRGWYGYTF.

The V gene is TRBV11-3, the J gene TRBJ2-1; either TRBD1 or TRBD2 may supply D (6 bases each). The CDR3 is made up of 16 amino acids. V shed 2 bases and J shed 7 bases, with 18 bases lying between them. From germline, CDR1 is SGHNT and CDR2 YENEEA. CDR3 in amino acids: CASSLNGGPSTNEQFF. CDR3 DNA: TGTGCCAGCAGCTTAAACGGGGGCCCCAGTACTAATGAGCAGTTCTTC.

This clone occurred a few times. This rearrangement joins TRBV11-3 to TRBJ2-2; 8 bases line up with TRBD1. J gave up 3 bases and V 5 bases, and 8 bases lay outside the gene matches. CDR1 SGHNT and CDR2 YENEEA come from the germline V gene. The CDR3 runs to 16 residues. This chain's CDR3 is CASSDPQGVYTGELFF. Here the CDR3 DNA reads TGTGCCAGCAGCGACCCACAGGGGGTGTACACCGGGGAGCTGTTTTTT.

The rearrangement uses TRBV11-3 and TRBJ2-7; TRBD2 matches 7 bases. V was clipped by 4 bases and J by 6 bases; unmatched bases: 9. This CDR3 is built from 14 residues. Germline V gives CDR1 SGHNT, CDR2 YENEEA. This chain's CDR3 is CASSSSGGATEQYF. CDR3 nucleotides: TGTGCCAGCAGCTCTAGCGGAGGGGCCACCGAGCAGTACTTC.

There are a few counts of this clone. This rearrangement joins TRBV9 to TRBJ1-2, with no clear D. The CDR3 is 15 residues long. Trimming cost V 0 bases and J 1 base, with 10 bases left between them. Germline assignment: CDR1 SGDLS and CDR2 YYNGEE. This chain's CDR3 is CASSVGSESNYGYTF. The CDR3 bases are TGTGCCAGCAGCGTAGGGTCGGAAAGTAACTATGGCTACACCTTC.

V usage is TRBV6-8 and J usage is TRBJ1-1, with D unresolved. The CDR3 is 15 amino acids. Trimming pared 0 bases from V and 5 bases from J, leaving 13 bases between. Germline assignment: CDR1 MNHGY and CDR2 SAAAGT. The chain's CDR3 is CASSYSTGRVTEAFF. CDR3 bases: TGTGCCAGCAGTTACTCGACCGGGCGAGTAACTGAAGCTTTCTTT.

By sample share, this clone is medium-sized (0.01 to 0.1%). The chain couples TRBV11-3 to TRBJ1-4; D call uncertain. CDR3 length equals 16 residues. CDR1 and CDR2 (germline): SGHNT, YENEEA. V was cut by 0 bases and J by 1 base, with 9 bases left in between. The CDR3 reads CASSLDGRRTNEKLFF. In DNA, the CDR3 is TGTGCCAGCAGCTTAGACGGACGGCGAACTAATGAAAAACTGTTTTTT.

The gene calls are TRBV7-5 and TRBJ1-3; the table assigns TRBD1, which was not confirmed against the DNA. TRBV7-5 is described as a pseudogene. CDR3 length: 16 residues. This CDR3 is CASSLGTRPGQNTIYF. The CDR3 DNA is TGTGCCAGCAGCTTAGGAACGCGGCCAGGGCAAAACACCATATATTTT.

There are a few counts of this clone. The chain uses TRBV4-1 and TRBJ1-2, with TRBD1 identical over 8 bases. Germline-derived CDR1 and CDR2 are MGHRA and YSYEKL. V gave up 0 bases and J gave up 4 bases; unmatched junction bases: 4. This CDR3 spans 15 amino acids. The CDR3 DNA follows: TGCGCCAGCAGCCAAGATCAGGGGGCATTCTATGGCTACACCTTC. This codes for CASSQDQGAFYGYTF.

Judged by abundance, this clone is large. The chain has TRBV11-3 and TRBJ1-1; TRBD1 matches 7 bases. The ends lost 4 bases at V and 6 bases at J; junction bases unmatched: 14. Germline assignment: CDR1 SGHNT and CDR2 YENEEA. This CDR3 is 16 amino acids long. CDR3 bases: TGTGCCAGCAGCTCAAATCCCGCAACTACAGGGGCTGAAGCTTTCTTT. Translated, it gives CASSSNPATTGAEAFF.

V and J are TRBV19 and TRBJ1-1; the D gene is possibly TRBD1 (5 bases). In germline, CDR1 is LNHDA, CDR2 SQIVND (reference sequence). V was shortened by 4 bases and J by 4 bases, with 16 bases between the two germline ends. The CDR3 sequence is 15 residues long. The CDR3 reads CASSKGQGLITEAFF. The CDR3 DNA is TGTGCCAGTAGTAAGGGGCAGGGCTTAATCACTGAAGCTTTCTTT.

This clone was seen only a few times. The chain couples TRBV6-8 to TRBJ1-2, with D uncertain. V shed 5 bases and J shed 3 bases, with 10 bases lying between them. There are 13 residues in the CDR3. Germline values: CDR1 MNHGY, CDR2 SAAAGT. CDR3 loop: CASSPQADYGYTF. CDR3 bases: TGTGCCAGCAGTCCCCAGGCAGACTATGGCTACACCTTC.

This clone was seen only a few times. The chain combines TRBV2 with TRBJ1-1; possible D gene TRBD1, 5 bases. CDR1 is SNHLY, CDR2 FYNNEI, per germline. This CDR3 region has 12 residues. The V end lost 6 bases, the J end lost 7 bases, and 12 bases lay between the germline ends. CDR3 bases: TGTGCCAGCAGAGTCGGGGGTGGTGAAGCTTTCTTT. It encodes CASRVGGGEAFF.

The rearrangement joins TRBV19 to TRBJ1-3; 7 bases line up with TRBD1. Germline assignment: CDR1 LNHDA and CDR2 SQIVND (reference sequence). The CDR3 is 11 amino acids. The CDR3 region has the DNA TGTAGACAGGGTCTGGGAAACACCATATATTTT. Amino acids: CRQGLGNTIYF.

This sequence joins TRBV30 and TRBJ2-2, with D hard to call. The CDR3 is 14 amino acids. The germline V gene has CDR1 GTSNPN and CDR2 SVGIG (reference sequence). The V end lost 1 base, the J end lost 3 bases, and 9 bases lay between the germline ends. Here the CDR3 DNA reads TGTGCCTGGAGTGGTCGTCAATACACCGGGGAGCTGTTTTTT. Its translation: CAWSGRQYTGELFF.

The chain employs TRBV7-2 and TRBJ1-6; D is undetermined. The CDR3 contains 14 residues. Germline V gene lookup returns CDR1 SGHTA and CDR2 FQGNSA. The V gene lost 4 bases and the J gene lost 7 bases, with 11 bases spanning the gap. The CDR3 DNA is TGTGCCAGCAGCTCCGACGGATACAATTCACCCCTCCACTTT. This encodes CASSSDGYNSPLHF.

This clone was counted a few times. The V gene is TRBV9, the J gene TRBJ2-2; 8 bases line up with TRBD2. This CDR3 has 16 amino acids. Germline V gene sequence: CDR1 SGDLS, CDR2 YYNGEE. Losses at the gene ends were 3 bases for V and 5 bases for J; bases not matched to a gene: 9. This CDR3 reads CASSAPGGAGTGELFF. The CDR3 bases are TGTGCCAGCAGCGCCCCCGGGGGGGCGGGGACCGGGGAGCTGTTTTTT.

This clone rates as medium-sized. V is TRBV11-3 and J is TRBJ2-5; D remains ambiguous. V gave up 5 bases and J gave up 3 bases, with 13 bases separating them. The CDR3 contains 14 residues. The germline CDR1 and CDR2 sequences are SGHNT and YENEEA. In nucleotides, the CDR3 is TGTGCCAGCAGCCCGGTTGGGGTGGAAGAGACCCAGTACTTC. The encoded protein is CASSPVGVEETQYF.

By frequency in the sample, this clone is medium-sized. The chain links TRBV6-8 to TRBJ1-6; 7 bases are a match to TRBD1. Germline V lookup: CDR1 MNHGY, CDR2 SAAAGT. This CDR3 has 15 residues. V gave up 4 bases and J gave up 6 bases; unmatched junction bases: 6. The CDR3, as DNA: TGTGCCAGCAGTTGGGGGACAGAAGTTAATTCACCCCTCCACTTT. Translated: CASSWGTEVNSPLHF.

The CDR3 sequence: CASSNSDQEWDTEAFF. The CDR3 DNA is TGTGCCAGTAGTAACAGCGATCAAGAGTGGGACACTGAAGCTTTCTTT. The rearrangement uses TRBV19 and TRBJ1-1, with D unclear. The CDR3 contains 16 residues. Between the trimmed V and J ends, which lost 4 bases and 3 bases, there was a span of 18 bases. The V gene's germline CDR1 is LNHDA and CDR2 SQIVND (reference sequence).

The rearrangement links TRBV15 to TRBJ1-6; no clear D. The length of the CDR3 is 15 residues. Trimming removed 2 bases at V and 6 bases at J, with 11 bases between. CDR1 is LNHNV and CDR2 is YYDKDF in the germline V gene (reference sequence). The CDR3 region has the DNA TGTGCCACCAGCAGATATGACGGTGCTAATTCACCCCTCCACTTT. Translated: CATSRYDGANSPLHF.

The DNA for the CDR3 is TGTGCCAGTAGTTCCGGACAAATAGGGGAGCCCCAGCATTTT. Residues: CASSSGQIGEPQHF. The V call is TRBV19, the J call TRBJ1-5, with D perhaps TRBD1 (5 bases). The V end lost 5 bases, the J end lost 8 bases, and 16 bases lay between the germline ends. This CDR3 has 14 amino acids. The V gene's germline CDR1 is LNHDA and CDR2 SQIVND (reference sequence). Supplemented by reference TRBV19 and TRBJ1-5, the full variable domain reads DGGITQSPKYLFRKEGQNVTLSCEQNLNHDAMYWYRQDPGQGLRLIYYSQIVNDFQKGDIAEGYSVSREKKESFPLTVTSAQKNPTAFYLCASSSGQIGEPQHFGDGTRLSIL.

This chain uses TRBV5-1 with TRBJ2-1, with TRBD1 matching 10 bases. The CDR3 spans 15 residues. From germline, CDR1 is SGHRS and CDR2 YFSETQ. With V trimmed by 0 bases and J by 7 bases, 4 bases remained unmatched. The CDR3 is CASSLATGGQNEQFF. CDR3 nucleotide sequence: TGCGCCAGCAGCTTGGCGACAGGGGGCCAGAATGAGCAGTTCTTC.